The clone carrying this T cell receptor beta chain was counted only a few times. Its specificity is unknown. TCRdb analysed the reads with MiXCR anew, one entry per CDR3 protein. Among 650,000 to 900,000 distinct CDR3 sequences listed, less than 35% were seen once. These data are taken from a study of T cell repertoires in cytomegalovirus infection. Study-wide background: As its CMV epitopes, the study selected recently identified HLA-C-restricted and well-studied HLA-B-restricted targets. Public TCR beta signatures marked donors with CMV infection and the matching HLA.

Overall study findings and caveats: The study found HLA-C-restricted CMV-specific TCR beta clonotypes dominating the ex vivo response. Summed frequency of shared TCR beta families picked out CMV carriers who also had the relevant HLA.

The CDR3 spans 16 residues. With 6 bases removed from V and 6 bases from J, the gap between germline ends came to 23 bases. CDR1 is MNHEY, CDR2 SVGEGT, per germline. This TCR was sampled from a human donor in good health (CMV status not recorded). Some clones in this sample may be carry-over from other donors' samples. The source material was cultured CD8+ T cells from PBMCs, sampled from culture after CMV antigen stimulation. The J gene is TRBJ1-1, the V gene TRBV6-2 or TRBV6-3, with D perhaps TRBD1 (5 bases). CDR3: CASRTGTDFRVAEAFF. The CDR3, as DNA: TGTGCCAGCAGAACCGGGACGGACTTTAGGGTGGCTGAAGCTTTCTTT.